A single sample gave rise to the 6 T cell receptor beta chains below, sequenced in a study of blood T cell repertoires in COVID-19. Sequencing used immunoSEQ multiplex PCR; TCRdb keeps in-frame clones, though not all of them. The sample gives about 27,000 clones, approximately 72% of which show up once; approximately 7% is in the top ten. The sample consisted of peripheral blood. These receptors were taken from a man aged 55 to 70 with active or convalescent COVID-19.

J is TRBJ2-5 and V is TRBV12-3 or TRBV12-4; no definite D call. This CDR3 is built from 12 residues. V lost 3 bases to trimming and J lost 5 bases, with 7 bases between them. DNA of the CDR3: TGTGCCAGCAGTTTGTTTCAGGAGACCCAGTACTTC. Amino acid sequence: CASSLFQETQYF.

As for this clone: The junction departs from the called germline gene at one end, perhaps through a read error. The rearrangement links TRBV19 to TRBJ2-1; 8 bases map to TRBD2. From germline, CDR1 is LNHDA and CDR2 SQIVND (reference sequence). The CDR3 loop spans 12 amino acids. In nucleotides, the CDR3 is TGTGCCAGTAGTATGGGGATAGCGGGAAGGATCTTC. It encodes CASSMGIAGRIF.

The rearrangement joins TRBV28 to TRBJ1-5; D is possibly TRBD1 (5 bases). The CDR3 loop spans 14 amino acids. V was clipped by 1 base and J by 7 bases, with 11 bases between them. The germline V gene has CDR1 MDHEN and CDR2 SYDVKM. Here the CDR3 DNA reads TGTGCCAGCAGTTTATCAGGGTTAGACCAGCCCCAGCATTTT. This sequence encodes CASSLSGLDQPQHF. Full variable domain (outside the CDR3, taken from reference TRBV28 and TRBJ1-5): DVKVTQSSRYLVKRTGEKVFLECVQDMDHENMFWYRQDPGLGLRLIYFSYDVKMKEKGDIPEGYSVSREKKERFSLILESASTNQTSMYLCASSLSGLDQPQHFGDGTRLSIL.

This clone was seen a handful of times. An end of the junction does not agree with germline; a read error may underlie this. The chain recombines TRBV5-1 with TRBJ2-7, with TRBD1 matching 7 bases. Looked up from germline, CDR1 is SGHRS and CDR2 is YFSETQ. The CDR3 is made up of 15 amino acids. The chain's CDR3 is CASSLDRIHYYEQYF. The CDR3 nucleotides read TGCGCCAGCAGTTTGGACAGGATACATTACTACGAGCAGTACTTC.

This clone has only one observation. The genes are TRBV5-4 and TRBJ1-2, with 9 bases lining up with TRBD1. Germline-derived CDR1 and CDR2 are SGHNT and YYREEE (reference sequence). V dropped 3 bases and J dropped 2; count of bases not matched to a gene: 2. The CDR3 has 14 residues. CDR3 sequence (DNA): TGTGCCAGCAGCTCGACAGGGGGAAACTATGGCTACACCTTC. It codes for CASSSTGGNYGYTF.

This rearrangement joins TRBV28 to TRBJ2-7; D may be TRBD2 (6 bases). This CDR3 contains 16 residues. V was clipped by 6 bases and J by 0 bases, with 18 bases between them. Germline V gene sequence: CDR1 MDHEN, CDR2 SYDVKM. The CDR3: CASREGGFQTSYEQYF. CDR3 coding DNA: TGTGCCAGCAGAGAGGGAGGCTTCCAAACCTCCTACGAGCAGTACTTC. Full variable domain (outside the CDR3, taken from reference TRBV28 and TRBJ2-7): DVKVTQSSRYLVKRTGEKVFLECVQDMDHENMFWYRQDPGLGLRLIYFSYDVKMKEKGDIPEGYSVSREKKERFSLILESASTNQTSMYLCASREGGFQTSYEQYFGPGTRLTVT.